Sequencing of this TCR beta chain was carried out in a study of cytomegalovirus exposure and HLA in healthy donors. Germline V CDR1 and CDR2: LGHNT, FRNRAP. This CDR3 region has 16 residues. Trimming at V came to 1 base and at J to 8 bases, leaving 9 bases not matched to a gene. The PCR made use of 60 Vbeta and 13 Jbeta primers. Data came from immunoSEQ multiplex PCR; TCRdb stores just in-frame clones and leaves some out. The sample lists more than 100,000 clones, 85% to 90% seen once, with roughly 5% in the top ten. The chain has TRBV12-5 and TRBJ2-3; 10 bases agree with TRBD1. The sample comprised PBMCs. The receptor comes from a woman aged 25 to 39 in good health and CMV-seronegative. The CDR3 sequence: CASGLGTGGLGGTQYF. CDR3 DNA sequence: TGTGCTAGTGGTTTGGGGACAGGGGGTTTGGGGGGTACGCAGTATTTT.